This entry features one TCR beta chain sequence. These data come from a study of OX40 agonist ivuxolimab in advanced cancers. V was pared by 2 bases and J by 4 bases, with 8 bases between. Looked up from germline, CDR1 is SGHTA and CDR2 is FQGTGA. The CDR3 totals 13 residues. Profiled with immunoSEQ multiplex PCR; TCRdb holds only in-frame clones, not every one. The data hold 65,000 to 80,000 clones, with around 86% observed a single time. The TCR comes from an adult with an advanced solid tumor such as melanoma, head and neck, liver or kidney cancer. The sample here was CD4+ or CD8+ T cells sorted from blood, taken in a trial of the OX40 agonist ivuxolimab. The V call is TRBV7-3, the J call TRBJ2-5; tentative D call: TRBD2 (5 bases). DNA of the CDR3: TGTGCCAGCAGCTTATGGGCGGGAGAGACCCAGTACTTC. It specifies CASSLWAGETQYF.